This TCR beta chain was recovered during a study of STAT5B mutations in CD4+ large granular lymphocyte leukemia. General study points: TRBV06-family usage was enriched in top patient clones (8/27) versus controls (2/35).

Control samples were healthy donors' buffy coats. As concerns this clone: The antigen is unknown.

Per germline, CDR1 SEHNR and CDR2 FQNEAQ (reference sequence). With 1 base removed from V and 1 base from J, the gap between germline ends came to 9 bases. The CDR3 is 15 amino acids. This was a survey-level run. The table came from immunoSEQ multiplex PCR; TCRdb's copy has only in-frame clones and leaves some out. The sample records about 35,000 clones, roughly 65% being singletons. V is TRBV7-9 and J is TRBJ2-3; D ambiguous. The specimen sequenced was CD4+ T cells from blood buffy coats. The clonotype was recovered from a human donor in good health. Here the CDR3 DNA reads TGTGCCAGCAGCTTAGTTGCGAGCGGCACAGATACGCAGTATTTT. It translates to CASSLVASGTDTQYF.